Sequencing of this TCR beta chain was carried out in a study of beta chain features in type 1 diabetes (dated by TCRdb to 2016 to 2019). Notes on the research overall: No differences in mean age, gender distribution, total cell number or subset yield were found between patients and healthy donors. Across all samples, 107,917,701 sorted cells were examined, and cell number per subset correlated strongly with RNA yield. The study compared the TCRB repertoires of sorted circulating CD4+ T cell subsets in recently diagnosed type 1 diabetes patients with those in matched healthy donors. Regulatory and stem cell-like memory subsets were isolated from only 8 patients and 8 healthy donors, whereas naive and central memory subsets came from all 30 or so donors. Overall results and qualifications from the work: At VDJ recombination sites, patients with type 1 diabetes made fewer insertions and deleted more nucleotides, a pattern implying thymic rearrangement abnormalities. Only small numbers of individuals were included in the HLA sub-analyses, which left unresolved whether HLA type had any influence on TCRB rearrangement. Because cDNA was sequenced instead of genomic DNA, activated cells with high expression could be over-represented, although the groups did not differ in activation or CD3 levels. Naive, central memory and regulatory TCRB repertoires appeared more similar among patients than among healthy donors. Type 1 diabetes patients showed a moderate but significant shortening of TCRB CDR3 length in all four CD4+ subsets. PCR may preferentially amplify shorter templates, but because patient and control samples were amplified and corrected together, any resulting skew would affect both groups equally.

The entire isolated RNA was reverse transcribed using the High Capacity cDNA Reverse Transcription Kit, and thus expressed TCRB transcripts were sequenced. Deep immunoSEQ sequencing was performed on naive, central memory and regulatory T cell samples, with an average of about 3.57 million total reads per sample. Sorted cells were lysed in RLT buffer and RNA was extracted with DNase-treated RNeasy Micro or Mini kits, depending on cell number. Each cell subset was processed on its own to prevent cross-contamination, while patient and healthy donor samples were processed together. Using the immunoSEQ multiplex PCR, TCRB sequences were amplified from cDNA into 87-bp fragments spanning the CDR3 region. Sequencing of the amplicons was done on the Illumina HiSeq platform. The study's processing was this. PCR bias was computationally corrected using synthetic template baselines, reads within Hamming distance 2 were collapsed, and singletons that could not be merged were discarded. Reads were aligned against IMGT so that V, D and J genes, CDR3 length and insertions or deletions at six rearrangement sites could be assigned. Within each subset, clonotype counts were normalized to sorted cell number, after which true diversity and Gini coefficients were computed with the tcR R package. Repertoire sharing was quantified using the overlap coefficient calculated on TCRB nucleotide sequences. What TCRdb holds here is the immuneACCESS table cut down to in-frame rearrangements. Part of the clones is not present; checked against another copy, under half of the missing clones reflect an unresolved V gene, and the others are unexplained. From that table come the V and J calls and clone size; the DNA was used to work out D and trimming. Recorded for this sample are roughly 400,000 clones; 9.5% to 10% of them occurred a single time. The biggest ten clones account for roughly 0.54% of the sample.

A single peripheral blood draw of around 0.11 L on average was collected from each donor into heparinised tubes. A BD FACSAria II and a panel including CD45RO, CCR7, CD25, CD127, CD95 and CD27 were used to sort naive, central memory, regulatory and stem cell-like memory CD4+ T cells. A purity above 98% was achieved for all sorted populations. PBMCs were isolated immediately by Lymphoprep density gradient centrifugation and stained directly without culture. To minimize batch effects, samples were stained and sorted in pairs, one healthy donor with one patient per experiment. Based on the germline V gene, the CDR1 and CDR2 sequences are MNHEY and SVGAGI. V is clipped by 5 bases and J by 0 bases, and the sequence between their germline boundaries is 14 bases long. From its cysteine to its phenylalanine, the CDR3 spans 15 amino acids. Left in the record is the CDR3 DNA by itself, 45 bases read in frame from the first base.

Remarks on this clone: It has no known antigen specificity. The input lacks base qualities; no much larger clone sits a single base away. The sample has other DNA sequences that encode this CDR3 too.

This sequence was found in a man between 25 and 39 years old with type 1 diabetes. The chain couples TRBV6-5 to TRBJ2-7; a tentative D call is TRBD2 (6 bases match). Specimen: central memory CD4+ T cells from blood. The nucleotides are TGTGCCAGCAGTCCTGGGACTCCGAGCTCCTACGAGCAGTACTTC. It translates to CASSPGTPSSYEQYF.